These T cell receptor beta chains were read from a single sample in a study of cytomegalovirus exposure and HLA in healthy donors. Only in-frame clones appear in the TCRdb table, and some are missing; sequencing was by immunoSEQ multiplex PCR. Here the sample spans fewer than 85,000 clones, over 70% being singletons. Material for sequencing was PBMCs. The receptors derive from a man in his forties in good health and CMV-seropositive. The CDR3 runs from the conserved cysteine through the conserved F or W. Each record gives: J gene, D gene, V gene, clone size, CDR3 DNA, CDR3 protein. D genes are given only for firm matches. Expanded clones get a size class; other rows say once, few or many, or leave the size out.

j_gene: TRBJ1-4; d_gene: -; v_gene: TRBV4-1; abundance: -; CDR3nt: TGCGCCAGCAGCCCGGACAGAACAACTAATGAAAAACTGTTTTTT; CDR3aa: CASSPDRTTNEKLFF
j_gene: TRBJ2-7; d_gene: TRBD1; v_gene: TRBV9; abundance: -; CDR3nt: TGTGCCAGCAGCGCCGGGACAGGGTTCGGCGAGCAGTACTTC; CDR3aa: CASSAGTGFGEQYF
j_gene: TRBJ2-5; d_gene: -; v_gene: TRBV11-2; abundance: few; CDR3nt: TGTGCCAGCAGCCCCAAAGAGACCCAGTACTTC; CDR3aa: CASSPKETQYF
j_gene: TRBJ1-4; d_gene: -; v_gene: TRBV7-9; abundance: -; CDR3nt: TGTGCCAGCAGCCCATCCGTGGGGGCGAATAATGAAAAACTGTTTTTT; CDR3aa: CASSPSVGANNEKLFF
j_gene: TRBJ1-2; d_gene: TRBD1; v_gene: TRBV9; abundance: -; CDR3nt: TGTGCCAGCAGCGTATCCTCCATCGGGACAGGGAATAGGGATGGCTACACCTTC; CDR3aa: CASSVSSIGTGNRDGYTF
j_gene: TRBJ2-7; d_gene: -; v_gene: TRBV10-1; abundance: -; CDR3nt: TGCGCCAGCAGTGAGGGAATCGGGGACGAGCAGTACTTC; CDR3aa: CASSEGIGDEQYF
j_gene: TRBJ1-6; d_gene: -; v_gene: TRBV6-5; abundance: -; CDR3nt: TGTGCCAGCAGTACGGGAGGGCGGAATTCACCCCTCCACTTT; CDR3aa: CASSTGGRNSPLHF
j_gene: TRBJ2-7; d_gene: -; v_gene: TRBV29-1; abundance: -; CDR3nt: TGCAGCGTTGAGTCGTCCTACGAGCAGTACTTC; CDR3aa: CSVESSYEQYF
j_gene: TRBJ1-1; d_gene: TRBD1; v_gene: TRBV4-2; abundance: -; CDR3nt: TGTGCCAGCAGCCAAGAAGAAACAGGGGCATTTAAGATCACTGAAGCTTTCTTT; CDR3aa: CASSQEETGAFKITEAFF
j_gene: TRBJ2-1; d_gene: TRBD1; v_gene: TRBV27; abundance: -; CDR3nt: TGTGCCCAGGGGGCTAGCGCGCTCTATGAGCAGTTCTTC; CDR3aa: CAQGASALYEQFF
j_gene: TRBJ1-2; d_gene: TRBD1; v_gene: TRBV29-1; abundance: -; CDR3nt: TGCAGCGTTGAAAGGGGACAGGGGAGCTATGGCTACACCTTC; CDR3aa: CSVERGQGSYGYTF
j_gene: TRBJ2-7; d_gene: -; v_gene: TRBV6-1; abundance: -; CDR3nt: TGTGCCAGCAGTGAAGTGAGGACACCCTCGAGCTCCTACGAGCAGTACTTC; CDR3aa: CASSEVRTPSSSYEQYF
j_gene: TRBJ1-2; d_gene: TRBD1; v_gene: TRBV28; abundance: -; CDR3nt: TGTGCCAGCAGTCCGGGACAGGGGAACTATGGCTACACCTTC; CDR3aa: CASSPGQGNYGYTF
j_gene: TRBJ1-1; d_gene: -; v_gene: TRBV2; abundance: -; CDR3nt: TGTGCCAGTAGGTGGGACATAACAATCGAAGCTTTCTTT; CDR3aa: CASRWDITIEAFF
j_gene: TRBJ1-4; d_gene: -; v_gene: TRBV19; abundance: -; CDR3nt: TGTGCCAGTATGGGGGAGGGCGAAAAACTGTTTTTT; CDR3aa: CASMGEGEKLFF
j_gene: TRBJ2-7; d_gene: -; v_gene: TRBV2; abundance: -; CDR3nt: TGTGCCAGCAGTAAGGGGATCTACGAGCAGTACTTC; CDR3aa: CASSKGIYEQYF
j_gene: TRBJ1-1; d_gene: -; v_gene: TRBV28; abundance: -; CDR3nt: TGTGCCAGCAGTTTAGGGCCTGGATCGAACACTGAAGCTTTCTTT; CDR3aa: CASSLGPGSNTEAFF
j_gene: TRBJ2-5; d_gene: -; v_gene: TRBV4-1; abundance: -; CDR3nt: TGCGCCAGCAGCCAAGATTTCAGGGGTCCTCACGAGACCCAGTACTTC; CDR3aa: CASSQDFRGPHETQYF
j_gene: TRBJ2-7; d_gene: -; v_gene: TRBV6-5; abundance: once; CDR3nt: TGTGCCAGCAGTTCTCTATCCGGGATCTCCTACGAGCAGTACTTC; CDR3aa: CASSSLSGISYEQYF
j_gene: TRBJ2-1; d_gene: -; v_gene: TRBV11-3; abundance: -; CDR3nt: TGTGCCAGCAGCTCCGGGTACAATGAGCAGTTCTTC; CDR3aa: CASSSGYNEQFF
j_gene: TRBJ1-1; d_gene: -; v_gene: TRBV2; abundance: -; CDR3nt: TGTGCCAGCAGGAATTCCAGGGAGGCTAGGATGAACACTGAAGCTTTCTTT; CDR3aa: CASRNSREARMNTEAFF
j_gene: TRBJ1-4; d_gene: -; v_gene: TRBV6-1; abundance: -; CDR3nt: TGTGCCAGCACATTAATCAGCGCAACTAATGAAAAACTGTTTTTT; CDR3aa: CASTLISATNEKLFF
j_gene: TRBJ1-1; d_gene: TRBD1; v_gene: TRBV5-6; abundance: many; CDR3nt: TGTGCCAGCTTTACAGGGGGCGTGGACACTGAAGCTTTCTTT; CDR3aa: CASFTGGVDTEAFF
j_gene: TRBJ2-3; d_gene: -; v_gene: TRBV20-1; abundance: -; CDR3nt: TGCAGTGCTAGCCACACAGATACGCAGTATTTT; CDR3aa: CSASHTDTQYF
j_gene: TRBJ2-5; d_gene: -; v_gene: TRBV28; abundance: few; CDR3nt: TGTGCCAGCAGTTCTTACAGGTACCAAGAGACCCAGTACTTC; CDR3aa: CASSSYRYQETQYF
j_gene: TRBJ1-5; d_gene: TRBD1; v_gene: TRBV2; abundance: -; CDR3nt: TGTGCCAGCAGTGAGATGACAGGGGGCAATCAGCCCCAGCATTTT; CDR3aa: CASSEMTGGNQPQHF
j_gene: TRBJ1-4; d_gene: -; v_gene: TRBV14; abundance: -; CDR3nt: TGTGCCAGCAGCCCCTTTGGGGCAGGAAGACGGGATGAAAAACTGTTTTTT; CDR3aa: CASSPFGAGRRDEKLFF
j_gene: TRBJ2-3; d_gene: TRBD2; v_gene: TRBV7-2; abundance: -; CDR3nt: TGTGCCAGCAGCTTTAACCCCTCGGGCAGCGGGATCACAGATACGCAGTATTTT; CDR3aa: CASSFNPSGSGITDTQYF
j_gene: TRBJ2-1; d_gene: -; v_gene: TRBV28; abundance: -; CDR3nt: TGTGCCAGCAGTCCGGCTGAGATGACAGGTTCTAAGCAGTTCTTC; CDR3aa: CASSPAEMTGSKQFF
j_gene: TRBJ1-6; d_gene: TRBD1; v_gene: TRBV27; abundance: -; CDR3nt: TGTGCCAGCAGTCAGGGGGCTAATTCACCCCTCCACTTT; CDR3aa: CASSQGANSPLHF
j_gene: TRBJ1-3; d_gene: -; v_gene: TRBV5-1; abundance: -; CDR3nt: TGCGCCAGCAGCCCAGGGGTCGGTAACTCTGGAAACACCATATATTTT; CDR3aa: CASSPGVGNSGNTIYF
j_gene: TRBJ2-7; d_gene: -; v_gene: TRBV15; abundance: -; CDR3nt: TGTGCCACCAGCATTGGGACACTCTCCTACGAGCAGTACTTC; CDR3aa: CATSIGTLSYEQYF
j_gene: TRBJ1-2; d_gene: -; v_gene: TRBV6-5; abundance: -; CDR3nt: TGTGCCAGCAGTGTACTAAGACAGGACTATGGCTACACCTTC; CDR3aa: CASSVLRQDYGYTF
j_gene: TRBJ1-2; d_gene: -; v_gene: TRBV25-1; abundance: -; CDR3nt: TGTGCCAGCAGTGAGTCGGGGTTCTGGGGCTACACCTTC; CDR3aa: CASSESGFWGYTF
j_gene: TRBJ2-7; d_gene: -; v_gene: TRBV10-3; abundance: -; CDR3nt: TGTGCCATCACCCGCTCTAGCGCCAGCGAGCAGTACTTC; CDR3aa: CAITRSSASEQYF
j_gene: TRBJ2-7; d_gene: -; v_gene: TRBV2; abundance: -; CDR3nt: TGTGCCAGCAGTGACAATGTGCAGTACTTC; CDR3aa: CASSDNVQYF
j_gene: TRBJ2-3; d_gene: -; v_gene: TRBV13; abundance: once; CDR3nt: TGTGCCAGCAGCTCCGGAGGTAGCGGAATAGATACGCAGTATTTT; CDR3aa: CASSSGGSGIDTQYF
j_gene: TRBJ1-2; d_gene: -; v_gene: TRBV11-2; abundance: -; CDR3nt: TGTGCCAGCAGCCCCGGACAGAACTATGGCTACACCTTC; CDR3aa: CASSPGQNYGYTF
j_gene: TRBJ2-7; d_gene: TRBD2; v_gene: TRBV5-1; abundance: -; CDR3nt: TGCGCCAGCAGCTTGGATCCTAGCGGCTCCTACGAGCAGTACTTC; CDR3aa: CASSLDPSGSYEQYF
j_gene: TRBJ1-1; d_gene: -; v_gene: TRBV29-1; abundance: few; CDR3nt: TGCAGCGTCGGAACAGGGTGGACTGAAGCTTTCTTT; CDR3aa: CSVGTGWTEAFF
j_gene: TRBJ2-5; d_gene: TRBD2; v_gene: TRBV28; abundance: -; CDR3nt: TGTGCCAGCAGTTTATTATCCAGCGGGGGGCTACAAGAGACCCAGTACTTC; CDR3aa: CASSLLSSGGLQETQYF
j_gene: TRBJ1-2; d_gene: -; v_gene: TRBV7-2; abundance: -; CDR3nt: TGTGCCAGCAGCTTAGAAGGCCGGGGGTTGGGCTATGGCTACACCTTC; CDR3aa: CASSLEGRGLGYGYTF
j_gene: TRBJ2-7; d_gene: -; v_gene: TRBV29-1; abundance: -; CDR3nt: TGCAGCGTTGAAGATAGGCTAGGGCCCGTCTCGGGAGAGCAGTACTTC; CDR3aa: CSVEDRLGPVSGEQYF
j_gene: TRBJ1-1; d_gene: TRBD1; v_gene: TRBV4-2; abundance: -; CDR3nt: TGTGCCAGCAGCCTACCAGGGGGCGGTGGCACTGAAGCTTTCTTT; CDR3aa: CASSLPGGGGTEAFF
j_gene: TRBJ1-4; d_gene: TRBD1; v_gene: TRBV28; abundance: few; CDR3nt: TGTGCCAGCAGGACCGGGACAGGGGGCGCGGGTGAAAAACTGTTTTTT; CDR3aa: CASRTGTGGAGEKLFF
j_gene: TRBJ1-1; d_gene: -; v_gene: TRBV7-9; abundance: -; CDR3nt: TGTGCCAGCAGCACCCGTGGCAGGGGCGAATCGAACACTGAAGCTTTCTTT; CDR3aa: CASSTRGRGESNTEAFF
j_gene: TRBJ1-2; d_gene: -; v_gene: TRBV7-9; abundance: -; CDR3nt: TGTGCCAGCAGCTCCGGTAACTATGGCTACACCTTC; CDR3aa: CASSSGNYGYTF
j_gene: TRBJ2-2; d_gene: TRBD2; v_gene: TRBV5-6; abundance: -; CDR3nt: TGTGCCGGCAGCCAACGGGGGGGTTCCATCAACACCGGGGAGCTGTTTTTT; CDR3aa: CAGSQRGGSINTGELFF
j_gene: TRBJ2-1; d_gene: -; v_gene: TRBV7-9; abundance: -; CDR3nt: TGTGCCAGCAGCTTAGCGATAGAACAGGGTACGATCAATGAGCAGTTCTTC; CDR3aa: CASSLAIEQGTINEQFF